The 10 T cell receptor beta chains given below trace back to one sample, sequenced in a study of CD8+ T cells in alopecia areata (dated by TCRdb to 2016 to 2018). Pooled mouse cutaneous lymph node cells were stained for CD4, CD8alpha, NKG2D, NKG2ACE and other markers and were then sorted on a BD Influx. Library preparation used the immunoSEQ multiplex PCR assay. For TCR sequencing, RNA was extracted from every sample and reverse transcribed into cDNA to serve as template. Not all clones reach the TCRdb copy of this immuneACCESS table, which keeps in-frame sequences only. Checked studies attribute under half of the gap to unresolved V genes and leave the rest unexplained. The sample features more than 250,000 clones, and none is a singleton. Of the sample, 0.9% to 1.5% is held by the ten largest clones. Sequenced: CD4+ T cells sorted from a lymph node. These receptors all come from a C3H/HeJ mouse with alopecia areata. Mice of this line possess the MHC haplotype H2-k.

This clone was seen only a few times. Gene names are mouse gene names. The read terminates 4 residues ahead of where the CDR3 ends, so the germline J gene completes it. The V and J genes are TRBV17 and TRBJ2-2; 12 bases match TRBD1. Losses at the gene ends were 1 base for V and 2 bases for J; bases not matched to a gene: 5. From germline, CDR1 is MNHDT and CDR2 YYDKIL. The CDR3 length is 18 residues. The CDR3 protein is CASSRGDRGRVNTGQLYF. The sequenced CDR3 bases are TGTGCTAGCAGTAGAGGGGACAGGGGGCGGGTGAACACCGGG.

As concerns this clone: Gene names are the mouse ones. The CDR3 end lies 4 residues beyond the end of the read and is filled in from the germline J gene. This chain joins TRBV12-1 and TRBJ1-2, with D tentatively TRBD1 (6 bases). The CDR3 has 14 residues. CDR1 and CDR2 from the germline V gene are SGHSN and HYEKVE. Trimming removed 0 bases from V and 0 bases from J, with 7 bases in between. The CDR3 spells CASSLQGPNSDYTF. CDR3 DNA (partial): TGTGCCAGCTCTCTCCAGGGGCCAAACTCC. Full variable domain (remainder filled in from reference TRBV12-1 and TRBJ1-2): DSGVVQSPRHIIKEKGGRSVLTCIPISGHSNVVWYQQTLGKELKFLIQHYEKVERDKGFLPSRFSVQQFDDYHSEMNMSALELEDSAMYFCASSLQGPNSDYTFGSGTRLLVI.

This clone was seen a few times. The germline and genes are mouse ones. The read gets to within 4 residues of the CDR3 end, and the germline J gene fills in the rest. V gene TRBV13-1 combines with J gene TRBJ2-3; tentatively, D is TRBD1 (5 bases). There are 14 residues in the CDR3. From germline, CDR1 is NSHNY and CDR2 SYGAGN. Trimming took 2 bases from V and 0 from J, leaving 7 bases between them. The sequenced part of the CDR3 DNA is TGTGCCAGCAGTGAACAGGCTAGTGCAGAA. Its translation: CASSEQASAE. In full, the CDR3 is CASSEQASAETLYF.

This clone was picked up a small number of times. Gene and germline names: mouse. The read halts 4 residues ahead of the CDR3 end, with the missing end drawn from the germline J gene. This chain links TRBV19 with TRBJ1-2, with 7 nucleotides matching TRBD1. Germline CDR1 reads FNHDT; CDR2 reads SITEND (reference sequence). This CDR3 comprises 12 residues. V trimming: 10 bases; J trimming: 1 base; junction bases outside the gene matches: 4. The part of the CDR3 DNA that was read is TGTGCCCAACGGGACAGAAACTCC. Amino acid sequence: CAQRDRNS. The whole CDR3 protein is CAQRDRNSDYTF.

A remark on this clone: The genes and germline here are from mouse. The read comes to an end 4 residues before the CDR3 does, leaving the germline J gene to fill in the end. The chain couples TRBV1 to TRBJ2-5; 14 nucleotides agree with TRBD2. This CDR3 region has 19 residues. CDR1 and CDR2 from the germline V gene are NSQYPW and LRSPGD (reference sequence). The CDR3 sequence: CTCSAVRDRDWGGGDTQYF. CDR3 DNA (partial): TGCACCTGCAGTGCAGTCCGGGACAGGGACTGGGGGGGCGGGGAC.

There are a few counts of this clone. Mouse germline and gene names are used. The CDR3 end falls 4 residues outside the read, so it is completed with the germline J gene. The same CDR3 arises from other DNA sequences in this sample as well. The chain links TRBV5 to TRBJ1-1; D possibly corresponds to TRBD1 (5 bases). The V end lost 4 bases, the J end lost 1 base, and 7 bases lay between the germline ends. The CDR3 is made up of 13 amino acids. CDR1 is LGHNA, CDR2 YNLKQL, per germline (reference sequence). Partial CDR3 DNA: TGTGCCAGCAGCCCTCAGGGGAACACA. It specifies CASSPQGNT. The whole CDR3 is CASSPQGNTEVFF.

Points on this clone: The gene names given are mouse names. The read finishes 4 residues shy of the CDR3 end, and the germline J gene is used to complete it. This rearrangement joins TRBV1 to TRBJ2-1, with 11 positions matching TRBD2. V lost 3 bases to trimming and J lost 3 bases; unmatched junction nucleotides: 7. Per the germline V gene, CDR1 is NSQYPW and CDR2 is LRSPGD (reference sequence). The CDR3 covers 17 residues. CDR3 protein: CTCSAFGLGGLYAEQFF. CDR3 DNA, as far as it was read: TGCACCTGCAGTGCCTTCGGACTGGGGGGCCTCTATGCT.

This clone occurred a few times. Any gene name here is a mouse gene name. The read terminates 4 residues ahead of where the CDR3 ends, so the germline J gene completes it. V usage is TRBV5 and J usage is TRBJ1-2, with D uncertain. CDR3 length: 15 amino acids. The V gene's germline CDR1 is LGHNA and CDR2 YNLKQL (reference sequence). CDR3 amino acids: CASSQDTRGRSDYTF. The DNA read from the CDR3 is TGTGCCAGCAGCCAAGACACAAGAGGAAGGTCC.

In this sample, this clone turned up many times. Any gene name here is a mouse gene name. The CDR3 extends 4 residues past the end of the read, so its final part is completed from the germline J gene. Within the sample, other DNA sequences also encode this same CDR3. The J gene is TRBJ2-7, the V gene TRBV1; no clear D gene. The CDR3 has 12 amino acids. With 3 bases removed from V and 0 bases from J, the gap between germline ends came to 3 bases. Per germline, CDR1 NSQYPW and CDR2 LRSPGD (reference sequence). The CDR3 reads CTCSASSYEQYF. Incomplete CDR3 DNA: TGCACCTGCAGTGCGAGCTCCTAT.

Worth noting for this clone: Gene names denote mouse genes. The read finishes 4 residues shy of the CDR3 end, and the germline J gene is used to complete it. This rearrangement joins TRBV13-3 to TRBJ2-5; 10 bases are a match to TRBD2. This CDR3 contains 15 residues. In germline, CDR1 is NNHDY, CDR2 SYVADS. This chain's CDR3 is CASSDPDWGEDTQYF. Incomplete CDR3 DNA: TGTGCCAGCAGTGACCCAGACTGGGGGGAAGAC.